Below, 17 T cell receptor beta chains from the same sample are listed, as sequenced in a study of vaccination effects on CD4 cells after COVID-19 (dated 2022 in TCRdb). Receptor libraries were prepared by the immunoSEQ multiplex PCR assay. This is the immuneACCESS table as TCRdb keeps it, with only in-frame sequences that have V and J called. A part of the clones is gone; compared with another copy, unresolved V genes explain less than half, and the rest is unexplained. The sample table holds about 19,000 clones, of which about 74% were seen once. Roughly 17% of the sample belongs to the ten largest clones. In the ViraFEST assay, PBMC were stimulated with viral peptide pools, and TCR sequencing was then used to find antigen-specific CD4+ T cell clonotypes based on their expansion. After 10 days of culture, CD4+ T cells were isolated with the EasySep CD4+ T cell isolation kit. PCR-confirmed SARS-CoV-2 infection had occurred in convalescent patients between March and December 2020, before the Alpha, Beta and Delta variants emerged in the United States.

Antigens for these TCRs are unknown. The sample in question was CD4+ T cells from PBMCs cultured with SARS-CoV-2 spike peptides, obtained before COVID-19 vaccination. What this sample's cell subset or site label stands for: SARS-CoV-2 spike overlapping peptide pool stimulation. The source is a human donor who had a prior SARS-CoV-2 infection.

This chain links TRBV4-2 with TRBJ2-7; D may be TRBD1 (5 bases). CDR1 and CDR2 (germline): LGHNA, YNFKEQ. This CDR3 is built from 15 residues. V was cut by 1 base and J by 0 bases, with 10 bases left in between. The CDR3 protein is CASSQAQGSSYEQYF. The CDR3 DNA is TGTGCCAGCAGCCAAGCCCAGGGCAGCTCCTACGAGCAGTACTTC.

This sequence joins TRBV15 and TRBJ2-1, with 8 bases matching TRBD2. The CDR3 is 14 amino acids. V trimming: 9 bases; J trimming: 5 bases; junction bases outside the gene matches: 9. Per the germline V gene, CDR1 is LNHNV and CDR2 is YYDKDF (reference sequence). The CDR3 DNA is TGTGCCACTGCACGGGGGGGGGACAACAATGAGCAGTTCTTC. Translation: CATARGGDNNEQFF.

Only a few counts were recorded for this clone. V is TRBV2 and J is TRBJ1-5; D call uncertain. Germline CDR1 and CDR2: SNHLY and FYNNEI. Trimming removed 5 bases at V and 1 base at J, with 6 bases between. This CDR3 has 13 residues. The DNA of the CDR3 is TGTGCCAGCAGTTACACGAGCAATCAGCCCCAGCATTTT. Translating gives CASSYTSNQPQHF.

This chain joins TRBV7-9 and TRBJ2-3, with D unresolved. Germline V gene sequence: CDR1 SEHNR, CDR2 FQNEAQ (reference sequence). V lost 2 bases, J lost 5 bases, and 2 bases lay in between. The CDR3 length is 11 residues. CDR3 bases: TGTGCCAGCAGCTTAAAAGATACGCAGTATTTT. It is translated as CASSLKDTQYF.

Only a few counts were recorded for this clone. The chain has TRBV11-2 and TRBJ1-1; the D gene is possibly TRBD1 (6 bases). The germline V and J ends were trimmed by 2 bases and 9 bases, with 19 bases remaining between them. CDR1 and CDR2 from the germline V gene are SGHAT and FQNNGV. There are 15 residues in the CDR3. The CDR3 loop is CASSLLPPDRDKAFF. CDR3 DNA: TGTGCCAGCAGCTTATTGCCTCCCGATCGGGACAAAGCTTTCTTT.

V and J are TRBV19 and TRBJ1-5; D not certain. Germline V gives CDR1 LNHDA, CDR2 SQIVND (reference sequence). The CDR3 is made up of 13 amino acids. The V and J ends lost 1 base and 5 bases respectively, with 6 bases between them. The CDR3, as DNA: TGTGCCAGTAGTATAGGAGGGTATCAGCCCCAGCATTTT. Residues: CASSIGGYQPQHF.

The chain uses TRBV13 and TRBJ2-5, with no clear D. Germline V gene lookup returns CDR1 PRHDT and CDR2 FYEKMQ (reference sequence). The CDR3 extends over 14 amino acids. V lost 0 bases and J lost 1, with 6 bases in between. The CDR3 is CASSLGILQETQYF. CDR3 DNA sequence: TGTGCCAGCAGCTTAGGGATACTCCAAGAGACCCAGTACTTC.

This CDR3 is CASRSGLNTDTQYF. The CDR3 coding sequence is TGTGCCAGCAGATCGGGACTAAACACAGATACGCAGTATTTT. This chain uses TRBV3-1 (or the pseudogene TRBV3-2) with TRBJ2-3; 7 nucleotides match TRBD2. Germline V gene data show CDR1 as LGHDT and CDR2 as YNNKEL (reference sequence). The CDR3 contains 14 residues. V was pared by 6 bases and J by 2 bases, with 5 bases of the junction left unmatched.

This clone was observed once. J is TRBJ2-5 and V is TRBV5-1, with D hard to call. The CDR3 is 13 amino acids. The V and J ends lost 4 bases and 4 bases respectively, with 11 bases between them. Germline V gene data show CDR1 as SGHRS and CDR2 as YFSETQ. In DNA, the CDR3 is TGCGCCAGCAGCGCTGGATGGAGAGAGACCCAGTACTTC. It codes for CASSAGWRETQYF.

By its share, this clone is medium-sized. The chain recombines TRBV5-1 with TRBJ2-7, with D possibly called TRBD1 or TRBD2 (5 bases each). Trimming shortened V by 4 bases and J by 0 bases, and 8 bases separated the two germline ends. There are 13 residues in the CDR3. Per germline, CDR1 SGHRS and CDR2 YFSETQ. DNA for the CDR3: TGCGCCAGCAGCGAGGGGAGCTCCTACGAGCAGTACTTC. Translation: CASSEGSSYEQYF.

In its sample, this clone was seen a few times. The rearrangement uses TRBV29-1 and TRBJ1-3; a possible D gene is TRBD1 (5 bases). CDR1 SQVTM and CDR2 ANQGSEA come from the germline V gene. CDR3 size: 14 residues. Trimming stripped 7 bases from V and 4 bases from J, with 17 bases between. This CDR3 reads CSARLRGWGNTIYF. CDR3 DNA: TGCAGCGCCCGACTTCGGGGGTGGGGAAACACCATATATTTT.

This sequence joins TRBV11-3 and TRBJ2-5, with 14 bases that match TRBD2. The junction had 3 bases not matched to a gene; V was cut back by 5 bases and J by 1 base. Germline values: CDR1 SGHNT, CDR2 YENEEA. This CDR3 is built from 16 residues. The CDR3 DNA is TGTGCCAGCAGCCCTGGGACTAGCGGGGGCCAAGAGACCCAGTACTTC. Amino acids: CASSPGTSGGQETQYF.

The chain links TRBV7-6 to TRBJ2-3; D call uncertain. V was clipped by 1 base and J by 0 bases, with 11 bases between them. The CDR3 sequence is 16 residues long. Germline assignment: CDR1 SGHVS and CDR2 FNYEAQ. The CDR3 is CASSLGGKTSTDTQYF. The DNA for the CDR3 is TGTGCCAGCAGCTTAGGTGGGAAGACTAGCACAGATACGCAGTATTTT.

The genes are TRBV15 and TRBJ2-7; 11 positions match TRBD1. The CDR3 spans 16 residues. Unmatched junction bases numbered 7, after V lost 1 base and J lost 5 bases. CDR1 is LNHNV and CDR2 is YYDKDF in the germline V gene (reference sequence). CDR3 in amino acids: CATSRGRDRGVHEQYF. The DNA of the CDR3 is TGTGCCACCAGCAGAGGACGGGACAGGGGGGTCCACGAGCAGTACTTC.

The V gene is TRBV15, the J gene TRBJ2-7; D gene uncertain. In germline, CDR1 is LNHNV, CDR2 YYDKDF (reference sequence). CDR3 length equals 13 residues. The germline V and J ends were trimmed by 0 bases and 2 bases, with 5 bases remaining between them. The CDR3, as DNA: TGTGCCACCAGCAGAGATCAAACCTACGAGCAGTACTTC. Translated, it gives CATSRDQTYEQYF.

The count of this clone is one. V is TRBV5-6 and J is TRBJ2-2, with D perhaps matching TRBD1 (6 bases). Germline lookup yields CDR1 SGHDT and CDR2 YYEEEE. The ends were cut back, 6 bases at V and 4 bases at J, with 28 bases in the middle. CDR3 length: 19 amino acids. CDR3 sequence reads: CASTTDGGRGLSSTGELFF. CDR3 DNA sequence: TGTGCCAGCACTACCGACGGTGGCAGGGGTTTATCGAGCACCGGGGAGCTGTTTTTT.

The CDR3 sequence: CASSLSGQETQYF. The CDR3 nucleotides read TGTGCCAGCAGCTTATCAGGGCAAGAGACCCAGTACTTC. The chain recombines TRBV7-3 with TRBJ2-5; perhaps TRBD1 as D (5 bases). This CDR3 region has 13 residues. Germline V lookup: CDR1 SGHTA, CDR2 FQGTGA. V was clipped by 2 bases and J by 2 bases, with 6 bases between them.